A single sample gave rise to the 31 T cell receptor beta chains below, sequenced in a study of blood T cell repertoires in COVID-19. The method was immunoSEQ multiplex PCR; TCRdb's version includes in-frame clones alone and lacks a portion of them. The sample holds 150,000 to 200,000 clones; more than 80% are singletons and the top ten take 0.5% to 0.6%. Sequencing was done on a sample of peripheral blood. These receptors were collected from a man aged 45-65 years with acute or convalescent COVID-19.

The V call is TRBV7-9, the J call TRBJ1-1; D ambiguous. The CDR3 spans 14 residues. Germline loops: CDR1 SEHNR, CDR2 FQNEAQ (reference sequence). Between the trimmed V and J ends, which lost 2 bases and 2 bases, there was a span of 9 bases. The CDR3 here is CASSLSDTNTEAFF. The CDR3 DNA reads as TGTGCCAGCAGCTTATCAGACACAAACACTGAAGCTTTCTTT. The whole variable domain, remainder taken from reference TRBV7-9 and TRBJ1-1, is DTGVSQNPRHKITKRGQNVTFRCDPISEHNRLYWYRQTLGQGPEFLTYFQNEAQLEKSRLLSDRFSAERPKGSFSTLEIQRTEQGDSAMYLCASSLSDTNTEAFFGQGTRLTVV.

The J gene is TRBJ1-4, the V gene TRBV5-8, with unresolved D. Looked up from germline, CDR1 is SGHTS and CDR2 is YDEGEE. This CDR3 comprises 16 residues. V was pared by 0 bases and J by 0 bases, with 9 bases between. The CDR3 loop reads CASSLASGTTNEKLFF. CDR3 bases: TGTGCCAGCAGCTTGGCCTCGGGAACAACTAATGAAAAACTGTTTTTT.

The chain couples TRBV9 to TRBJ2-2; 7 nucleotides align to TRBD1. The length of the CDR3 is 17 residues. Looked up from germline, CDR1 is SGDLS and CDR2 is YYNGEE. V shed 3 bases, J shed 0 bases, and the junction held 8 bases outside the gene matches. CDR3 DNA sequence: TGTGCCAGCAGCGAAAAATGGGGACAGACGAACACCGGGGAGCTGTTTTTT. It specifies CASSEKWGQTNTGELFF.

The chain recombines TRBV30 with TRBJ1-6, with 7 positions matching TRBD1. Germline assignment: CDR1 GTSNPN and CDR2 SVGIG (reference sequence). With 7 bases clipped from V and 7 bases from J, the junction kept 7 bases outside the gene matches. The CDR3 is 13 residues long. In nucleotides, the CDR3 is TGTGCCTCGGGCGGACAGGCAAATTCACCCCTCCACTTT. Translation gives CASGGQANSPLHF.

The chain is built from TRBV7-8 and TRBJ1-2; D gene ambiguous. Deletions cut 1 base from V and 6 bases from J, with 15 bases between. The CDR3 is made up of 15 amino acids. CDR1 and CDR2 from the germline V gene are SGHVS and FQNEAQ. For the CDR3, the DNA is TGTGCCAGCAGCTTAGTGGGTAGGAGTGCGCATGGCTACACCTTC. This codes for CASSLVGRSAHGYTF.

The chain joins TRBV11-2 to TRBJ2-5; D is perhaps TRBD2 (6 bases). The CDR3 is made up of 13 amino acids. With 5 bases removed from V and 10 bases from J, the gap between germline ends came to 17 bases. CDR1 and CDR2 from the germline V gene are SGHAT and FQNNGV. Here the CDR3 DNA reads TGTGCCAGCAGCAACCGGGACGGACTACACCAGTACTTC. It codes for CASSNRDGLHQYF.

The chain has TRBV18 and TRBJ1-6; TRBD1 is a possible D gene (5 bases). V was trimmed by 5 bases and J by 8 bases, leaving 16 bases between them. There are 15 residues in the CDR3. Germline V lookup: CDR1 KGHSH, CDR2 LQKENI. The CDR3 sequence is CASSSRRGEHSPLHF. DNA of the CDR3: TGTGCCAGCTCATCCAGGCGGGGGGAACATTCACCCCTCCACTTT.

The rearrangement uses TRBV30 and TRBJ1-5, with a weak D call TRBD1 (5 bases). Trimming took off 1 base at V and 0 bases at J, with 13 bases between the two ends. Germline CDR1 GTSNPN, CDR2 SVGIG (reference sequence). The CDR3 covers 16 residues. CDR3 residues: CAWSGRNGASNQPQHF. CDR3 coding DNA: TGTGCCTGGAGTGGAAGGAATGGGGCTAGCAATCAGCCCCAGCATTTT.

The chain uses TRBV10-3 and TRBJ1-5; 7 bases agree with TRBD1. CDR1 and CDR2 from the germline V gene are ENHRY and SYGVKD. Unmatched junction bases numbered 10, after V lost 10 bases and J lost 7 bases. The CDR3 consists of 13 residues. CDR3 residues: CATDDREDQPQHF. Here the CDR3 DNA reads TGTGCCACGGATGACAGGGAGGACCAGCCCCAGCATTTT.

The chain couples TRBV10-2 to TRBJ1-5; possibly TRBD1 for D (5 bases). The V end was cut by 5 bases, the J end by 4 bases, with 12 bases between. Looked up from germline, CDR1 is WSHSY and CDR2 is SAAADI. The CDR3 has 14 residues. CDR3 in amino acids: CASSSGGANQPQHF. The CDR3 bases are TGCGCCAGCAGTAGCGGAGGGGCTAATCAGCCCCAGCATTTT.

This chain connects TRBV6-6 to TRBJ2-3, with a tentative D call TRBD2 (6 bases). CDR1 and CDR2 (germline): MNHNY, SVGAGI (reference sequence). The V end lost 5 bases, the J end lost 5 bases, and 14 bases lay between the germline ends. This CDR3 region has 14 residues. In nucleotides, the CDR3 is TGTGCCAGCAGTACTGGGGGGAGGATAGATACGCAGTATTTT. Amino acids: CASSTGGRIDTQYF.

The V call is TRBV28, the J call TRBJ2-1; TRBD2 aligns across 14 bases. The CDR3 runs to 18 residues. Trimming removed 1 base from V and 4 bases from J; junction bases left unmatched: 6. The V gene's germline CDR1 is MDHEN and CDR2 SYDVKM. This CDR3 reads CASSLYRTSGRSYNEQFF. CDR3 coding DNA: TGTGCCAGCAGTTTATACCGGACTAGCGGGAGGTCTTACAATGAGCAGTTCTTC.

V usage is TRBV20-1 and J usage is TRBJ2-1; the D gene is possibly TRBD2 (5 bases). The germline V and J ends were trimmed by 3 bases and 1 base, with 10 bases remaining between them. The CDR3 length is 14 residues. CDR1 is DFQATT and CDR2 is SNEGSKA in the germline V gene (reference sequence). CDR3 sequence reads: CSASAGFSYNEQFF. CDR3 nucleotide sequence: TGCAGTGCTAGTGCGGGTTTTTCCTACAATGAGCAGTTCTTC.

The genes are TRBV3-1 (or the pseudogene TRBV3-2) and TRBJ2-2; 12 nucleotides agree with TRBD1. V lost 5 bases to trimming and J lost 2 bases; unmatched junction nucleotides: 6. Germline assignment: CDR1 LGHDT and CDR2 YNNKEL (reference sequence). The CDR3 contains 17 residues. This chain's CDR3 is CASSSGTGGSNTGELFF. DNA of the CDR3: TGTGCCAGCAGCTCAGGGACAGGGGGCAGTAACACCGGGGAGCTGTTTTTT.

This chain joins TRBV6-5 and TRBJ1-1, with TRBD1 matching 9 bases. Germline assignment: CDR1 MNHEY and CDR2 SVGAGI. The length of the CDR3 is 14 residues. The V gene end was trimmed by 5 bases and the J gene end by 5 bases; junction bases not matched to a gene: 6. CDR3 coding DNA: TGTGCCAGCAGTCGACAGGGGGGCTGGACTGAAGCTTTCTTT. This gives the protein CASSRQGGWTEAFF.

This chain joins TRBV19 and TRBJ1-1; perhaps TRBD1 as D (6 bases). The ends were cut back, 4 bases at V and 4 bases at J, with 16 bases in the middle. The CDR3 is made up of 15 amino acids. Germline loops: CDR1 LNHDA, CDR2 SQIVND (reference sequence). CDR3 DNA: TGTGCCAGTAGTACGACTTCTCTGGGGGCCACTGAAGCTTTCTTT. Translated, it gives CASSTTSLGATEAFF.

This clone was found once. Different DNA sequences within this sample yield the same CDR3. The rearrangement uses TRBV14 and TRBJ2-3, with 9 bases matching TRBD2. Germline V gives CDR1 SGHDN, CDR2 FVKESK. Trimming removed 3 bases from V and 6 bases from J; junction bases left unmatched: 1. The CDR3 covers 13 residues. The CDR3 nucleotides read TGTGCCAGCAGCCAGGGACTAGCCGATACGCAGTATTTT. It encodes CASSQGLADTQYF.

This chain connects TRBV3-1 (or the pseudogene TRBV3-2) to TRBJ2-2; TRBD1 might be the D (8 bases). CDR1 is LGHDT and CDR2 is YNNKEL in the germline V gene (reference sequence). This CDR3 is 19 amino acids long. Trimming shortened V by 1 base and J by 4 bases, and 22 bases separated the two germline ends. The CDR3 coding sequence is TGTGCCAGCAGCCAAGGGGGGGGGACAGGCCTTAGCCCCACCGGGGAGCTGTTTTTT. Protein product: CASSQGGGTGLSPTGELFF.

This rearrangement joins TRBV7-2 to TRBJ1-2; a weak D match, TRBD1 (6 bases). There are 15 residues in the CDR3. Trimming stripped 0 bases from V and 4 bases from J, with 12 bases between. Germline CDR1 reads SGHTA; CDR2 reads FQGNSA. CDR3 nucleotide sequence: TGTGCCAGCAGCTTAGCCCCGACAGGAGTCTATGGCTACACCTTC. This gives the protein CASSLAPTGVYGYTF.

This clone appeared a single time. The chain employs TRBV4-3 and TRBJ1-4; a possible D gene is TRBD1 (5 bases). The CDR3 sequence is 17 residues long. Germline V CDR1 and CDR2: LGHNA, YSLEER. Trimming took off 1 base at V and 7 bases at J, with 19 bases between the two ends. The CDR3 DNA follows: TGCGCCAGCAGCCAAGGAGTCATTTGGGGCGGGAGTGAAAAACTGTTTTTT. Translating it yields CASSQGVIWGGSEKLFF.

J is TRBJ1-4 and V is TRBV29-1, with 9 bases fitting TRBD1. V lost 5 bases, J lost 5 bases, and 6 bases stayed unmatched. CDR1 is SQVTM, CDR2 ANQGSEA, per germline. CDR3 length: 14 residues. DNA of the CDR3: TGCAGCGTTCTAACAGGGGGCCTAAATGAAAAACTGTTTTTT. Protein product: CSVLTGGLNEKLFF.

The rearrangement joins TRBV21-1 to TRBJ2-2; whether TRBD1, the table's D call, matches the DNA was not checked. TRBV21-1 is recorded as a pseudogene. The CDR3 is 16 residues long. CDR3 amino acids: CASSNPGQENTGELFF. CDR3 coding DNA: TGTGCCAGCAGCAATCCGGGACAGGAAAACACCGGGGAGCTGTTTTTT.

This rearrangement joins TRBV11-3 to TRBJ2-1; perhaps TRBD1 as D (5 bases). V lost 1 base and J 2 bases, leaving 15 bases between the germline ends. The CDR3 runs to 17 residues. Germline assignment: CDR1 SGHNT and CDR2 YENEEA. The CDR3 reads CASSLGSQTGTYNEQFF. CDR3 nucleotide sequence: TGTGCCAGCAGCTTAGGCAGCCAAACAGGAACCTACAATGAGCAGTTCTTC.

CDR3 coding DNA: TGTGCCACCAGCAGAGAAAACAATGGACTAGCCCCTCTCCTTGAGCAGTTCTTC. It encodes CATSRENNGLAPLLEQFF. The chain combines TRBV15 with TRBJ2-1; 8 nucleotides match TRBD2. The V and J ends lost 0 bases and 9 bases, in that order; junction bases with no gene match: 16. The CDR3 totals 18 residues. Per the germline V gene, CDR1 is LNHNV and CDR2 is YYDKDF (reference sequence).

The chain recombines TRBV3-1 (or the pseudogene TRBV3-2) with TRBJ2-2; 7 bases align to TRBD2. The V gene end was trimmed by 4 bases and the J gene end by 3 bases; junction bases not matched to a gene: 5. The CDR3 has 15 amino acids. Looked up from germline, CDR1 is LGHDT and CDR2 is YNNKEL (reference sequence). CDR3 sequence (DNA): TGTGCCAGCAGCCCCTGGGCGGGGGACACCGGGGAGCTGTTTTTT. Its translation: CASSPWAGDTGELFF.

This rearrangement joins TRBV6-5 to TRBJ2-5, with 12 bases fitting TRBD2. Losses at the gene ends were 2 bases for V and 2 bases for J; bases not matched to a gene: 3. Germline CDR1 MNHEY, CDR2 SVGAGI. CDR3 length equals 16 residues. CDR3 bases: TGTGCCAGCAGTTACGCCCTAGCGGGAGGGCAAGAGACCCAGTACTTC. Residues: CASSYALAGGQETQYF.

This clone was observed a single time. V gene TRBV5-1 combines with J gene TRBJ2-2, with D hard to call. CDR1 SGHRS and CDR2 YFSETQ come from the germline V gene. The CDR3 is 16 residues long. The germline V and J ends were trimmed by 0 bases and 2 bases, with 11 bases remaining between them. CDR3 coding DNA: TGCGCCAGCAGCTTGGTGGCAGTCATTAACACCGGGGAGCTGTTTTTT. Amino acid sequence: CASSLVAVINTGELFF.

The V gene is TRBV9, the J gene TRBJ1-2; TRBD1 is a possible D gene (6 bases). CDR3 length: 15 amino acids. The germline V and J ends were trimmed by 4 bases and 0 bases, with 13 bases remaining between them. Per germline, CDR1 SGDLS and CDR2 YYNGEE. In nucleotides, the CDR3 is TGTGCCAGCAGCCCTCAGGGGAAAACTAACTATGGCTACACCTTC. Its translation: CASSPQGKTNYGYTF.

The rearrangement uses TRBV7-2 and TRBJ2-7, with 7 bases that match TRBD1. Germline assignment: CDR1 SGHTA and CDR2 FQGNSA. The CDR3 sequence is 15 residues long. Trimming cost V 4 bases and J 4 bases; bases outside gene matches: 10. The CDR3 nucleotides read TGTGCCAGCAGCTCCCCCTGGACAGGTAAGTACGAGCAGTACGTC. This codes for CASSSPWTGKYEQYV.

This clone was detected once. Other DNA variants within this sample encode the same CDR3. CDR3 coding DNA: TGTGCCAGCAGCCTCAGGACAGGGGCTAATGAAAAACTGTTTTTT. This gives the protein CASSLRTGANEKLFF. This sequence joins TRBV28 and TRBJ1-4, with 9 bases identical to TRBD1. The CDR3 extends over 15 amino acids. V trimming: 6 bases; J trimming: 3 bases; junction bases outside the gene matches: 5. In germline, CDR1 is MDHEN, CDR2 SYDVKM.

Notes on this clone: One end of the junction varies from germline; a read error may be responsible. The chain has TRBV15 and TRBJ2-4; 8 nucleotides line up with TRBD1. This CDR3 spans 12 amino acids. Per germline, CDR1 LNHNV and CDR2 YYDKDF (reference sequence). CDR3 nucleotides: TGTGCCACCAGCAGAGATTACAGGGGGGTAAACTTC. Its translation: CATSRDYRGVNF. Combining the CDR3 with reference TRBV15 and TRBJ2-4 gives the whole variable domain DAMVIQNPRYQVTQFGKPVTLSCSQTLNHNVMYWYQQKSSQAPKLLFHYYDKDFNNEADTPDNFQSRRPNTSFCFLDIRSPGLGDTAMYLCATSRDYRGVNFGAGTRLSVL.